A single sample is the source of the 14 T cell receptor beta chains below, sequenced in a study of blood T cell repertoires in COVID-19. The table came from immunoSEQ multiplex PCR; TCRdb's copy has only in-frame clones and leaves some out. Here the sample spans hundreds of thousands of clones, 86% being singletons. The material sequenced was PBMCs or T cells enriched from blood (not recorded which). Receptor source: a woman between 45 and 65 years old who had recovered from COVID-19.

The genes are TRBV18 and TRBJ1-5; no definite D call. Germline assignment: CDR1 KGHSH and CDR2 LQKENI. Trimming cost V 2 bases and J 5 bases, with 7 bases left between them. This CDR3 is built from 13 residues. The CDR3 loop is CASSPKTDQPQHF. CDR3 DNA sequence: TGTGCCAGCTCACCAAAAACAGATCAGCCCCAGCATTTT.

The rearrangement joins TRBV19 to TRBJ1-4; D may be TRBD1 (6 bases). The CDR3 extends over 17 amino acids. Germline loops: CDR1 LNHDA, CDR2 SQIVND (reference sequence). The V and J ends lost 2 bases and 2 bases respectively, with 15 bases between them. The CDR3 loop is CASSIRGQGSTNEKLFF. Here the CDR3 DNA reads TGTGCCAGTAGTATAAGGGGACAAGGAAGCACTAATGAAAAACTGTTTTTT.

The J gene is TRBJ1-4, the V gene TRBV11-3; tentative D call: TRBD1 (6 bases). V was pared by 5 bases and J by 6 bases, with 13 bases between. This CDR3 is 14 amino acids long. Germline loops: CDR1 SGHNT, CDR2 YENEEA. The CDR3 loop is CASSTTGTDEKLFF. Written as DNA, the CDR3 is TGTGCCAGCAGCACTACAGGGACCGATGAAAAACTGTTTTTT. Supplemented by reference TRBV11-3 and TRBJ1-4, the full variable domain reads EAGVVQSPRYKIIEKKQPVAFWCNPISGHNTLYWYLQNLGQGPELLIRYENEEAVDDSQLPKDRFSAERLKGVDSTLKIQPAELGDSAVYLCASSTTGTDEKLFFGSGTQLSVL.

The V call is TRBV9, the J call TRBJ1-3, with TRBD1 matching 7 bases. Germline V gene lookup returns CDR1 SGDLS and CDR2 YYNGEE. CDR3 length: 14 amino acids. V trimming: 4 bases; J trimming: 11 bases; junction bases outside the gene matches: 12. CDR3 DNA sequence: TGTGCCAGCAGCCCTAGAGGGGACAGCCAAGCCATATATTTT. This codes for CASSPRGDSQAIYF.

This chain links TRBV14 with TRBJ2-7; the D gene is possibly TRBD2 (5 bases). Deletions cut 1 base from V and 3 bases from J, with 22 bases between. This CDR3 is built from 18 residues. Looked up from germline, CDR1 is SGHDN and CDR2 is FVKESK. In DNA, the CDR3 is TGTGCCAGCAGCCAAGTTCGACGCCGGCTGGACTTAGACTACGAGCAGTACTTC. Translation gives CASSQVRRRLDLDYEQYF.

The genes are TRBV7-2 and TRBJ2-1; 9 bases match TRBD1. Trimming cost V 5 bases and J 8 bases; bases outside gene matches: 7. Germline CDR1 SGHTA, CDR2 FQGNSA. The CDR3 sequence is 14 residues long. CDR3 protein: CASSPRTGVYEQFF. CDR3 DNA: TGTGCCAGCAGCCCGAGGACAGGGGTGTATGAGCAGTTCTTC.

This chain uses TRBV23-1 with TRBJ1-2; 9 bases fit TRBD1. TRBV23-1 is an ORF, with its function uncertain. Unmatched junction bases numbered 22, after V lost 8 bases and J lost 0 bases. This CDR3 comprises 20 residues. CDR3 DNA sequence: TGCGCCAGCCCCCAGGGGGGTTTCCGGGACAGGGAAACCCCTAACTATGGCTACACCTTC. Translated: CASPQGGFRDRETPNYGYTF.

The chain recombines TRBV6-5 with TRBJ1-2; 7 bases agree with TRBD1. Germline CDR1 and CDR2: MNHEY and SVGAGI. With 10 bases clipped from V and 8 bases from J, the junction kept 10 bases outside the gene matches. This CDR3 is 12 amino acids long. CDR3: CATRQGPSGYTF. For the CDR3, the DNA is TGTGCCACCCGACAGGGTCCCTCCGGCTACACCTTC.

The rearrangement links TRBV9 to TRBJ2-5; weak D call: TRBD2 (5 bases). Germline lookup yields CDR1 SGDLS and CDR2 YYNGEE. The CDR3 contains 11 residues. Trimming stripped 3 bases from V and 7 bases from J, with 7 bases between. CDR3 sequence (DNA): TGTGCCAGCAGCGGCCGGGGGACCCAGTACTTC. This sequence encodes CASSGRGTQYF.

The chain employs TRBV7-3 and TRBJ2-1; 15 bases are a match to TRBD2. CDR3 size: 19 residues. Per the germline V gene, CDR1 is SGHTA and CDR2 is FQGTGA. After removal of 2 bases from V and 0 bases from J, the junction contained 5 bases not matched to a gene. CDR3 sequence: CASSLGLAGGRSSYNEQFF. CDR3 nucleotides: TGTGCCAGCAGCTTAGGACTAGCGGGAGGGAGAAGCTCCTACAATGAGCAGTTCTTC.

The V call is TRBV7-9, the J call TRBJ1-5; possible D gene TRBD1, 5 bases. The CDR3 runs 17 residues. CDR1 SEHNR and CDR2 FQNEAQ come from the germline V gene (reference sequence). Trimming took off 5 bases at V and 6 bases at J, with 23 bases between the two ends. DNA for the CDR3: TGTGCCAGCAGCCCAGGAGGTGCGCAGGGAGGCTTTCAGCCCCAGCATTTT. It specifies CASSPGGAQGGFQPQHF.

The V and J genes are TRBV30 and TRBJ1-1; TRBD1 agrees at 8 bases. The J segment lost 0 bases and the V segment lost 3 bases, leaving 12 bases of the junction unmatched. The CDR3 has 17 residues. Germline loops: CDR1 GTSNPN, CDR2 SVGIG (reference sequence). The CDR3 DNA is TGTGCCTGGAGGGTGAACCAGGGGGCTCTACTGAACACTGAAGCTTTCTTT. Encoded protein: CAWRVNQGALLNTEAFF.

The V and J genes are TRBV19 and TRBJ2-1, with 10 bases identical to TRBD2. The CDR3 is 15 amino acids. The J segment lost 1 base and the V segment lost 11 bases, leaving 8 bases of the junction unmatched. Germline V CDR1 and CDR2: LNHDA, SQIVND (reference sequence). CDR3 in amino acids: CAASTSGNSYNEQFF. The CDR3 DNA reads TGTGCCGCCTCCACTAGCGGGAATTCCTACAATGAGCAGTTCTTC.

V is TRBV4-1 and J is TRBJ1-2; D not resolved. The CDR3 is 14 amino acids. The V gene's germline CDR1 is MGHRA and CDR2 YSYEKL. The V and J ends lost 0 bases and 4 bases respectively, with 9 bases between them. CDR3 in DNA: TGCGCCAGCAGCCAAGATTGGGCATCCTATGGCTACACCTTC. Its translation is CASSQDWASYGYTF.